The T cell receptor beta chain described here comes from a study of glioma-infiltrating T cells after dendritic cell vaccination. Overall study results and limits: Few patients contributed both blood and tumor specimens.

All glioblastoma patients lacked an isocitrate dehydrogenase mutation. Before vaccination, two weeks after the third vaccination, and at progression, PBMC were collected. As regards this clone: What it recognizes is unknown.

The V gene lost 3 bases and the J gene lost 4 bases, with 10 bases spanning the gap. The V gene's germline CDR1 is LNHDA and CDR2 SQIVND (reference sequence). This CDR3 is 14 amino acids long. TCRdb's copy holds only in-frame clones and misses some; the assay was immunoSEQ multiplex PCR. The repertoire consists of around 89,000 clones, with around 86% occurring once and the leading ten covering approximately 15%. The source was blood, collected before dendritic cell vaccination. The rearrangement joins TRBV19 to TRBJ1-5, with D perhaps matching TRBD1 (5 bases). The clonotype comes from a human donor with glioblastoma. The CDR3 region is CASSIRPGNQPQHF. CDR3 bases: TGTGCCAGTAGTATTCGGCCAGGGAATCAGCCCCAGCATTTT.